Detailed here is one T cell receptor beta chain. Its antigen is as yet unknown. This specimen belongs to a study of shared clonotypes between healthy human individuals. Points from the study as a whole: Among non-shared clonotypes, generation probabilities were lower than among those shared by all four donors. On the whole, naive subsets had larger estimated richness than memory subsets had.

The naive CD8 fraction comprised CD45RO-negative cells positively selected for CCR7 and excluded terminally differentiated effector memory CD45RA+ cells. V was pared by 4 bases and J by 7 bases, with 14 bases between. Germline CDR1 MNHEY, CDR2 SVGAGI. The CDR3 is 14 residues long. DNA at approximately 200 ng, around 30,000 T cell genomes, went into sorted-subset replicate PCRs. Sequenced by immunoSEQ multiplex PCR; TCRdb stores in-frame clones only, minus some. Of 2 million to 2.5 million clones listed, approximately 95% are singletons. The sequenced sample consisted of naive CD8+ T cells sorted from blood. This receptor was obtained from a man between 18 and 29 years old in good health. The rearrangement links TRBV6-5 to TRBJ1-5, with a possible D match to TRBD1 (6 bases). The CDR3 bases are TGTGCCAGCAGTTTACAGGGCGGTGGGCAGCCCCAGCATTTT. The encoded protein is CASSLQGGGQPQHF.